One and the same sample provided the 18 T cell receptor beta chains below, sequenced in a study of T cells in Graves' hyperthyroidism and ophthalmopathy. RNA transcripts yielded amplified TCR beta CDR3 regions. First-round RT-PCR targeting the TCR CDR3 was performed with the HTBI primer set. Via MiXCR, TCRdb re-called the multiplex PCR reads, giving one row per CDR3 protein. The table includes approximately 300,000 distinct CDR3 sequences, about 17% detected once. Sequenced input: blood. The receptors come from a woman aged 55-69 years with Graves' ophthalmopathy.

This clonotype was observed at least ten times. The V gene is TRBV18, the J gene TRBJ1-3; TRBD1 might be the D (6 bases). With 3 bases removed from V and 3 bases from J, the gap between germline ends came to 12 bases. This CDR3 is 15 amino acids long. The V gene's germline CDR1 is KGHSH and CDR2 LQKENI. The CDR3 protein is CASSPPGASGNTIYF. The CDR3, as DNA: TGTGCCAGCTCACCGCCGGGGGCGAGTGGAAACACCATATATTTT. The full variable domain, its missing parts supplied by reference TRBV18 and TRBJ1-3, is NAGVMQNPRHLVRRRGQEARLRCSPMKGHSHVYWYRQLPEEGLKFMVYLQKENIIDESGMPKERFSAEFPKEGPSILRIQQVVRGDSAAYFCASSPPGASGNTIYFGEGSWLTVV.

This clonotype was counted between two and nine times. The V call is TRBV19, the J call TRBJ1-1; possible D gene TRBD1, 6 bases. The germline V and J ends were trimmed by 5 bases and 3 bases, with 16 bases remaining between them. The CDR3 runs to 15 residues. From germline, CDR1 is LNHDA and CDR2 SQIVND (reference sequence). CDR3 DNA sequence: TGTGCCAGTAGTGCCTCCGACAGGACCCACACTGAAGCTTTCTTT. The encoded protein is CASSASDRTHTEAFF.

CDR3 amino acids: CASSSDSDSSYNEQFF. The CDR3, as DNA: TGTGCCAGCAGTTCAGACAGCGATAGCTCCTACAATGAGCAGTTCTTC. The gene calls are TRBV12-3 or TRBV12-4 and TRBJ2-1; perhaps TRBD1 as D (5 bases). V lost 4 bases and J 0 bases, leaving 13 bases between the germline ends. The CDR3 sequence is 16 residues long.

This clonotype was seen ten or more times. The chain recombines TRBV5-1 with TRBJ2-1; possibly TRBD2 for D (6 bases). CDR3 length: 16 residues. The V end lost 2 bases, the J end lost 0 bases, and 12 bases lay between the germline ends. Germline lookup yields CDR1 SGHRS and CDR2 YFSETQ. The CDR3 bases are TGCGCCAGCAGCTTAACAGCGGGTTACTCCTACAATGAGCAGTTCTTC. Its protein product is CASSLTAGYSYNEQFF. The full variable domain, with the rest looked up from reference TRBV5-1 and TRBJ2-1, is KAGVTQTPRYLIKTRGQQVTLSCSPISGHRSVSWYQQTPGQGLQFLFEYFSETQRNKGNFPGRFSGRQFSNSRSEMNVSTLELGDSALYLCASSLTAGYSYNEQFFGPGTRLTVL.

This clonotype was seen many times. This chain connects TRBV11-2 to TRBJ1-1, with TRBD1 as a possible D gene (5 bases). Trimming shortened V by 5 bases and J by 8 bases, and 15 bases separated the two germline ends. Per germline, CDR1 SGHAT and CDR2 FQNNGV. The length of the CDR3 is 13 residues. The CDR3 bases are TGTGCCAGCAGCCTGGGAGGGGCGGTAGAAGCTTTCTTT. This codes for CASSLGGAVEAFF.

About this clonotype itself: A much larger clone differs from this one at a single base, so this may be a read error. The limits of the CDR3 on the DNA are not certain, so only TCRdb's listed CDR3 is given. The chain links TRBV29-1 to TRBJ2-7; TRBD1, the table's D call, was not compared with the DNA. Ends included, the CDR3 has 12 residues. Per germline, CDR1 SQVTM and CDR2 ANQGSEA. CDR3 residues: CSVVGTGSERYF.

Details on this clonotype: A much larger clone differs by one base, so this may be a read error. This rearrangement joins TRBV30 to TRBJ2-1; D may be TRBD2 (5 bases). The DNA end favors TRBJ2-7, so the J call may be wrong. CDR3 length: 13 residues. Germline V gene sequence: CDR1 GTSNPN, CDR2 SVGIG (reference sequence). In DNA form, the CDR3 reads TGTGCCTCGAGGGCAGACTCCTACAATGAGCAGTACTTC. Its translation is CASRADSYNEQYF.

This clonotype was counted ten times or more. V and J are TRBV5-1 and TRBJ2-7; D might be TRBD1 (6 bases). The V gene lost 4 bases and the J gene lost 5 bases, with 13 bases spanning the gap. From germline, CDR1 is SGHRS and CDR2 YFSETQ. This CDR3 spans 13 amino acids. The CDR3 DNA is TGCGCCAGCAGCACCCGGGACAAAGACGAGCAGTACTTC. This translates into CASSTRDKDEQYF.

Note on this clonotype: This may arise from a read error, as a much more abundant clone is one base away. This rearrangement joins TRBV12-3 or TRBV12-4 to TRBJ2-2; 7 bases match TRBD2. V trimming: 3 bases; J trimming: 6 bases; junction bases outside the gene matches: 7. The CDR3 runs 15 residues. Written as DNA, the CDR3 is TGTGCCAGCAGTTTCAGCGGGGTGGCCTCCGGGGAGCTGTTTTTT. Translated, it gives CASSFSGVASGELFF.

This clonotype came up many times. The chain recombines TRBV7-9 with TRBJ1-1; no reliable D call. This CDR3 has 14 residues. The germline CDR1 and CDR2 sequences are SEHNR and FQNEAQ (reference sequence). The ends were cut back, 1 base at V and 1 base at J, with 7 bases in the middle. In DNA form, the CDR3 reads TGTGCCAGCAGCTTAGTCGAAGCGAACACTGAAGCTTTCTTT. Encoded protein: CASSLVEANTEAFF.

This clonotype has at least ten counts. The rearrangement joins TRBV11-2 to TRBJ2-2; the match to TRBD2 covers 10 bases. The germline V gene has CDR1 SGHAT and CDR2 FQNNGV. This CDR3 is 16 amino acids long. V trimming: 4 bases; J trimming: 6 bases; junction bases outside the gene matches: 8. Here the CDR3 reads CASSSTERGGPGELFF. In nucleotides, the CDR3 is TGTGCCAGCAGCTCGACCGAGCGGGGGGGCCCCGGGGAGCTGTTTTTT.

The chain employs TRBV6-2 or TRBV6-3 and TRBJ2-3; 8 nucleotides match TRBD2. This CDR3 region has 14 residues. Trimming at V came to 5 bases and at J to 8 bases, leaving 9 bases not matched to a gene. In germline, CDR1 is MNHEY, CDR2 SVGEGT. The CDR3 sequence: CASSQLAAQATQYF. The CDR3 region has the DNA TGTGCCAGCAGTCAACTAGCGGCGCAGGCTACGCAGTATTTT.

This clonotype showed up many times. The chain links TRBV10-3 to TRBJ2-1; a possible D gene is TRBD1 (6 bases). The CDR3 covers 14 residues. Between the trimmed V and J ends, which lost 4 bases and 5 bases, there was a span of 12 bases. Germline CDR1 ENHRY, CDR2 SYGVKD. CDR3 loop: CAISVGQSNNEQFF. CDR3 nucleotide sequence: TGTGCCATCAGTGTTGGACAGTCGAACAATGAGCAGTTCTTC.

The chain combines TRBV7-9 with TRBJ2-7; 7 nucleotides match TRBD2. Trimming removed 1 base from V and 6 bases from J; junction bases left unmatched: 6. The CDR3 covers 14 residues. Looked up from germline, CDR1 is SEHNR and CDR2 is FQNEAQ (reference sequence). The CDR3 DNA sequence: TGTGCCAGCAGCTTAGGGGAGCGGGGCGCCGAGCAGTACTTC. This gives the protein CASSLGERGAEQYF.

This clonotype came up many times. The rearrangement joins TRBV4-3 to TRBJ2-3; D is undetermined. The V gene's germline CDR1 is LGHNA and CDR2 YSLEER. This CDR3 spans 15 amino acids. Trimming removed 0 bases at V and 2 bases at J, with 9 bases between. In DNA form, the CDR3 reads TGCGCCAGCAGCCAAGAGTCACAGCCCACAGATACGCAGTATTTT. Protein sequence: CASSQESQPTDTQYF.

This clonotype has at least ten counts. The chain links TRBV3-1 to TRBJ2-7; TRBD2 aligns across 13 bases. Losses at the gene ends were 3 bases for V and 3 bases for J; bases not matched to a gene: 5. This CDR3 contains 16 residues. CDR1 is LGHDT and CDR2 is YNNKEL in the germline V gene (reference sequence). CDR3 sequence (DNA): TGTGCCAGCAGCCACTCCGGGACTAGCGGGATCTACGAGCAGTACTTC. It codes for CASSHSGTSGIYEQYF.

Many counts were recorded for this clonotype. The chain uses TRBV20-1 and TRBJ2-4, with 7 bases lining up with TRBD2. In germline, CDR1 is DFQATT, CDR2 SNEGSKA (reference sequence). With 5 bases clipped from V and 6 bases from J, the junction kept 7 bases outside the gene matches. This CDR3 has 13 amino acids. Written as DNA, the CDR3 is TGCAGTGCTCCCTTAGGCGGGAGAAACATTCAGTACTTC. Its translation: CSAPLGGRNIQYF.

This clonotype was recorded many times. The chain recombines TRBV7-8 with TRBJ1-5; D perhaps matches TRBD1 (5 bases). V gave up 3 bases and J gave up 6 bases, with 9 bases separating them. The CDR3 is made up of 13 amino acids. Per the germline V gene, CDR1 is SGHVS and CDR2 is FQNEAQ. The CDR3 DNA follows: TGTGCCAGCAGCTTTCAGGGAGGTCAGCCCCAGCATTTT. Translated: CASSFQGGQPQHF. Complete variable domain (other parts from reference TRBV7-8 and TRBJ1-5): GAGVSQSPRYKVAKRGQDVALRCDPISGHVSLFWYQQALGQGPEFLTYFQNEAQLDKSGLPSDRFFAERPEGSVSTLKIQRTQQEDSAVYLCASSFQGGQPQHFGDGTRLSIL.